Listed here are 27 T cell receptor beta chains from one sample, sequenced in a study of cytomegalovirus exposure and HLA in healthy donors listed by TCRdb under 2017. Libraries were built with the immunoSEQ multiplex PCR assay. For the multiplex PCR, a mixture combining 60 forward primers for TCR Vbeta segments and 13 reverse primers for TCR Jbeta segments was used. The table was pulled from immuneACCESS by TCRdb, which kept in-frame rearrangements only. Such tables lose some clones; where checked, under half of the loss comes from unresolved V genes, and the rest has no known cause. Recorded for this sample are 150,000 to 200,000 clones; 70% to 85% of them occurred a single time. The leading ten clones occupy 4% to 4.5% of the sample. Material: PBMCs. These receptors originate from a woman under 40 in good health and CMV-seropositive.

In nucleotides, the CDR3 is TGTGCCAGCAGTCACCGGGACAGGACATACAATGAGCAGTTCTTC. It encodes CASSHRDRTYNEQFF. The rearrangement uses TRBV27 and TRBJ2-1, with 8 bases lining up with TRBD1. Unmatched junction bases numbered 7, after V lost 5 bases and J lost 4 bases. Germline V gene sequence: CDR1 MNHEY, CDR2 SMNVEV (reference sequence). This CDR3 is built from 15 residues.

The gene calls are TRBV29-1 and TRBJ1-4, with 8 bases that match TRBD1. CDR3 length: 13 amino acids. CDR1 and CDR2 (germline): SQVTM, ANQGSEA. V was clipped by 7 bases and J by 5 bases; unmatched bases: 6. The chain's CDR3 is CSALTGDNEKLFF. The CDR3 DNA is TGCAGCGCCTTGACAGGGGACAATGAAAAACTGTTTTTT. Combining the CDR3 with reference TRBV29-1 and TRBJ1-4 gives the whole variable domain SAVISQKPSRDICQRGTSLTIQCQVDSQVTMMFWYRQQPGQSLTLIATANQGSEATYESGFVIDKFPISRPNLTFSTLTVSNMSPEDSSIYLCSALTGDNEKLFFGSGTQLSVL.

This chain connects TRBV4-2 to TRBJ2-7; 7 nucleotides agree with TRBD1. After removal of 4 bases from V and 3 bases from J, the junction contained 12 bases not matched to a gene. The CDR3 runs to 16 residues. CDR1 is LGHNA and CDR2 is YNFKEQ in the germline V gene. Here the CDR3 DNA reads TGTGCCAGCAGCCTATCGACAGGGATACAATTCTACGAGCAGTACTTC. Translating gives CASSLSTGIQFYEQYF.

The V and J genes are TRBV7-6 and TRBJ1-2; D may be TRBD1 (5 bases). Germline CDR1 SGHVS, CDR2 FNYEAQ. V was trimmed by 5 bases and J by 8 bases, leaving 27 bases between them. The CDR3 totals 17 residues. The CDR3 region is CASSRTAGLPGKGGYTF. CDR3 sequence (DNA): TGTGCCAGCAGCCGTACTGCGGGACTTCCCGGGAAGGGGGGCTACACCTTC.

The rearrangement uses TRBV6-5 and TRBJ1-3; 8 nucleotides agree with TRBD1. Germline V gives CDR1 MNHEY, CDR2 SVGAGI. V lost 6 bases and J lost 2; bases outside the gene matches: 6. The CDR3 totals 15 residues. The chain's CDR3 is CASSRGQGAGNTIYF. Written as DNA, the CDR3 is TGTGCCAGCAGCCGAGGACAGGGCGCTGGAAACACCATATATTTT.

The rearrangement uses TRBV19 and TRBJ1-5; weak D call: TRBD1 (5 bases). The germline V gene encodes CDR1 LNHDA and CDR2 SQIVND (reference sequence). Between the trimmed V and J ends, which lost 3 bases and 6 bases, there was a span of 12 bases. This CDR3 spans 14 amino acids. The CDR3 DNA sequence: TGTGCCAGTAGTATGGGGGGTTTCGGTCAGCCCCAGCATTTT. Amino acids: CASSMGGFGQPQHF.

The V gene is TRBV27, the J gene TRBJ2-7; 8 bases are a match to TRBD2. V shed 5 bases, J shed 4 bases, and the junction held 7 bases outside the gene matches. CDR1 is MNHEY, CDR2 SMNVEV, per germline (reference sequence). The CDR3 loop spans 14 amino acids. The CDR3 sequence: CASSQAGEGYEQYF. In DNA form, the CDR3 reads TGTGCCAGCAGTCAAGCGGGAGAGGGGTACGAGCAGTACTTC.

The chain carries TRBV4-3 and TRBJ1-2, with D perhaps matching TRBD1 (5 bases). The V end was cut by 0 bases, the J end by 3 bases, with 14 bases between. The germline gives CDR1 LGHNA, CDR2 YSLEER. This CDR3 has 16 residues. The CDR3 region is CASSQDRQGDYYGYTF. The CDR3 DNA reads as TGCGCCAGCAGCCAAGATCGGCAGGGTGATTACTATGGCTACACCTTC.

The genes are TRBV5-1 and TRBJ2-3; the match to TRBD2 covers 14 bases. V was clipped by 9 bases and J by 1 base; unmatched bases: 16. This CDR3 comprises 19 residues. Germline V lookup: CDR1 SGHRS, CDR2 YFSETQ. DNA of the CDR3: TGCGCCACCAGGGGGACCGGGACTAGCGGGAGTTTTGGCACAGATACGCAGTATTTT. Its translation: CATRGTGTSGSFGTDTQYF.

The gene calls are TRBV7-8 and TRBJ2-3, with 9 positions matching TRBD1. The V gene's germline CDR1 is SGHVS and CDR2 FQNEAQ. V shed 5 bases, J shed 2 bases, and the junction held 5 bases outside the gene matches. The CDR3 consists of 15 residues. DNA of the CDR3: TGTGCCAGCAGCACAGGACAGGGGTTCACAGATACGCAGTATTTT. Translating it yields CASSTGQGFTDTQYF.

V and J are TRBV4-3 and TRBJ1-6; 8 nucleotides agree with TRBD1. Germline CDR1 LGHNA, CDR2 YSLEER. The length of the CDR3 is 20 residues. V shed 5 bases, J shed 14 bases, and the junction held 29 bases outside the gene matches. As DNA, the CDR3 is TGCGCCAGCAGCTACCCATGGAGTGAGTGGACAGGGTATTGGGCCCGCACCCTCCACTTT. Encoded protein: CASSYPWSEWTGYWARTLHF.

The genes are TRBV21-1 and TRBJ2-7; the table's D call, TRBD1, was not checked against the DNA. TRBV21-1 is deemed a pseudogene. CDR3 length equals 20 residues. The DNA for the CDR3 is TGTGCCAGCAGTCGATCTCCGGGACAGGGGAGGGGAGGAGGTTTGTACGAGCAGTACTTC. The encoded protein is CASSRSPGQGRGGGLYEQYF.

The chain joins TRBV18 to TRBJ1-4, with D possibly TRBD1 on 5 matching bases. With 3 bases removed from V and 0 bases from J, the gap between germline ends came to 11 bases. This CDR3 has 16 amino acids. CDR1 and CDR2 from the germline V gene are KGHSH and LQKENI. Here the CDR3 DNA reads TGTGCCAGCTCACCGCCGGGGGAGCCAACTAATGAAAAACTGTTTTTT. This codes for CASSPPGEPTNEKLFF.

The chain links TRBV11-2 to TRBJ2-7; D perhaps matches TRBD2 (5 bases). The CDR3 sequence is 13 residues long. CDR1 and CDR2 (germline): SGHAT, FQNNGV. V shed 9 bases and J shed 0 bases, with 12 bases lying between them. The CDR3 region has the DNA TGTGCCAGTTTGGGAGAGAGCTCCTACGAGCAGTACTTC. Amino acid sequence: CASLGESSYEQYF.

This chain uses TRBV11-2 with TRBJ2-1, with D perhaps matching TRBD2 (6 bases). The CDR3 is 16 amino acids. Germline V gene data show CDR1 as SGHAT and CDR2 as FQNNGV. The V end lost 0 bases, the J end lost 7 bases, and 16 bases lay between the germline ends. CDR3 sequence: CASSLDRLAALNEQFF. The DNA for the CDR3 is TGTGCCAGCAGCTTAGATAGGTTAGCGGCTTTGAATGAGCAGTTCTTC.

J is TRBJ2-7 and V is TRBV29-1; tentatively, D is TRBD2 (7 bases). The germline V gene has CDR1 SQVTM and CDR2 ANQGSEA. This CDR3 is built from 14 residues. V was clipped by 0 bases and J by 0 bases, with 9 bases between them. CDR3 bases: TGCAGCGTTGAAGAGGCGGGGGCCTCCTACGAGCAGTACTTC. Translated, it gives CSVEEAGASYEQYF.

V is TRBV6-4 and J is TRBJ2-3, with 8 bases lining up with TRBD2. The CDR3 length is 16 residues. CDR1 and CDR2 (germline): MRHNA, SNTAGT. The V and J ends lost 5 bases and 1 base, in that order; junction bases with no gene match: 8. CDR3 in amino acids: CASSRSGRLRTDTQYF. CDR3 coding DNA: TGTGCCAGCAGTAGGAGCGGGAGACTACGCACAGATACGCAGTATTTT.

The rearrangement links TRBV15 to TRBJ2-5; no clear D. Between the trimmed V and J ends, which lost 7 bases and 2 bases, there was a span of 11 bases. Germline-derived CDR1 and CDR2 are LNHNV and YYDKDF (reference sequence). This CDR3 spans 13 amino acids. The CDR3 region has the DNA TGTGCCACCACCTTAACAGAACAAGAGACCCAGTACTTC. Translation: CATTLTEQETQYF. Combining the CDR3 with reference TRBV15 and TRBJ2-5 gives the whole variable domain DAMVIQNPRYQVTQFGKPVTLSCSQTLNHNVMYWYQQKSSQAPKLLFHYYDKDFNNEADTPDNFQSRRPNTSFCFLDIRSPGLGDTAMYLCATTLTEQETQYFGPGTRLLVL.

J is TRBJ2-5 and V is TRBV6-6; 7 nucleotides align to TRBD1. Germline CDR1 MNHNY, CDR2 SVGAGI (reference sequence). With 5 bases clipped from V and 5 bases from J, the junction kept 5 bases outside the gene matches. This CDR3 is 13 amino acids long. The CDR3 sequence is CASSQGVRETQYF. DNA of the CDR3: TGTGCCAGCAGTCAGGGGGTCCGGGAGACCCAGTACTTC.

The V and J genes are TRBV11-3 and TRBJ2-1, with D tentatively TRBD2 (6 bases). This CDR3 has 14 amino acids. Germline loops: CDR1 SGHNT, CDR2 YENEEA. The V end lost 4 bases, the J end lost 3 bases, and 10 bases lay between the germline ends. The CDR3 bases are TGTGCCAGCAGCTGGTCTAGCGTCTACAATGAGCAGTTCTTC. This sequence encodes CASSWSSVYNEQFF.

The chain combines TRBV14 with TRBJ2-3, with 10 bases fitting TRBD2. The CDR3 runs to 14 residues. Germline lookup yields CDR1 SGHDN and CDR2 FVKESK. The V and J ends lost 3 bases and 4 bases, in that order; junction bases with no gene match: 1. CDR3 loop: CASSQGTSADTQYF. DNA for the CDR3: TGTGCCAGCAGCCAGGGGACTAGCGCAGATACGCAGTATTTT.

The V gene is TRBV4-3, the J gene TRBJ2-7, with 8 bases fitting TRBD2. The CDR3 length is 15 residues. V lost 1 base, J lost 2 bases, and 4 bases stayed unmatched. The germline V gene encodes CDR1 LGHNA and CDR2 YSLEER. The DNA of the CDR3 is TGCGCCAGCAGCCAAGGACACGGGGGGGCCTACGAGCAGTACTTC. It codes for CASSQGHGGAYEQYF.

This chain connects TRBV4-3 to TRBJ2-2; tentatively, D is TRBD2 (6 bases). Germline V lookup: CDR1 LGHNA, CDR2 YSLEER. The CDR3 extends over 18 amino acids. V lost 1 base and J lost 2, with 17 bases in between. The CDR3 DNA is TGCGCCAGCAGCCAAGGCCGTACGGCTGCGGGAAACACCGGGGAGCTGTTTTTT. Its translation is CASSQGRTAAGNTGELFF.

The genes are TRBV15 and TRBJ2-1; D is possibly TRBD2 (7 bases). Deletions cut 5 bases from V and 8 bases from J, with 19 bases between. The CDR3 has 15 amino acids. The V gene's germline CDR1 is LNHNV and CDR2 YYDKDF (reference sequence). The CDR3 sequence: CATSQEGGFFHEQFF. CDR3 DNA: TGTGCCACCAGCCAAGAGGGGGGGTTCTTCCATGAGCAGTTCTTC.

Here the CDR3 reads CASSRTSGGAIETQYF. DNA for the CDR3: TGTGCCAGTAGTCGGACTAGCGGGGGGGCCATTGAGACCCAGTACTTC. The chain links TRBV19 to TRBJ2-5, with 15 bases matching TRBD2. The germline V gene encodes CDR1 LNHDA and CDR2 SQIVND (reference sequence). Trimming took 5 bases from V and 5 from J; bases not matched to a gene: 6. The CDR3 consists of 16 residues.

The J gene is TRBJ1-2, the V gene TRBV29-1, with TRBD1 matching 9 bases. Germline V gene sequence: CDR1 SQVTM, CDR2 ANQGSEA. J gave up 0 bases and V 7 bases, and 18 bases lay outside the gene matches. The CDR3 is 18 residues long. For the CDR3, the DNA is TGCAGCGCTATAACGACAGGGGGTAAAGATCGTACTAACTATGGCTACACCTTC. It yields the protein CSAITTGGKDRTNYGYTF.

The chain is built from TRBV6-1 and TRBJ2-1, with 10 bases aligning to TRBD2. V lost 2 bases and J lost 3; bases outside the gene matches: 7. Germline V gene lookup returns CDR1 MNHNS and CDR2 SASEGT. This CDR3 has 17 residues. The CDR3 DNA sequence: TGTGCCAGCAGTGAACTGGCTAGCGGGGGAGGCTACAATGAGCAGTTCTTC. Protein product: CASSELASGGGYNEQFF.